A single sample gave rise to the 13 T cell receptor beta chains below, sequenced in a study of blood T cell repertoires in COVID-19 (dated by TCRdb to about 2020). The protocol used for the library was the immunoSEQ multiplex PCR assay. TCRdb retrieved this table from immuneACCESS and kept in-frame rearrangements only. Not all clones are present; in checked studies, unresolved V genes account for under half, and no reason is known for the remainder. Counted in this sample were about 140,000 clones; approximately 84% of them appeared once. The ten largest account for 4% of the sample. Sequencing was done on a sample of peripheral blood. These receptors were collected from a woman aged 55-69 years with acute or convalescent COVID-19.

This chain connects TRBV5-1 to TRBJ1-2; no definite D call. Germline V gene sequence: CDR1 SGHRS, CDR2 YFSETQ. Trimming shortened V by 4 bases and J by 10 bases, and 17 bases separated the two germline ends. The length of the CDR3 is 13 residues. The CDR3 sequence is CASSPGAWGDYTF. The CDR3 DNA is TGCGCCAGCAGCCCGGGAGCGTGGGGTGACTACACCTTC.

This clone was seen a handful of times. This rearrangement joins TRBV5-1 to TRBJ2-1; 7 bases agree with TRBD2. CDR1 and CDR2 from the germline V gene are SGHRS and YFSETQ. CDR3 length: 15 residues. The V gene end was trimmed by 5 bases and the J gene end by 8 bases; junction bases not matched to a gene: 13. The CDR3 nucleotides read TGCGCCAGCAGGGCGGAGGCGGGAGAGATGCATGAGCAGTTCTTC. Protein: CASRAEAGEMHEQFF.

This clone showed up just a few times. The genes are TRBV5-6 and TRBJ2-2; 9 bases line up with TRBD2. J lost 9 bases, V lost 4 bases, and 1 base had no gene match. CDR3 length: 12 residues. The germline V gene encodes CDR1 SGHDT and CDR2 YYEEEE. CDR3 loop: CASSGLARELFF. The CDR3 nucleotides are TGTGCCAGCAGCGGACTAGCGCGGGAGCTGTTTTTT.

The chain has TRBV6-5 and TRBJ1-2; possibly TRBD1 for D (5 bases). The CDR3 is made up of 11 amino acids. CDR1 MNHEY and CDR2 SVGAGI come from the germline V gene. Trimming pared 7 bases from V and 7 bases from J, leaving 10 bases between. Written as DNA, the CDR3 is TGTGCCAGCATACAGGAGGGTGGCTACACCTTC. Translated: CASIQEGGYTF.

This rearrangement joins TRBV28 to TRBJ1-5; 8 bases fit TRBD1. The ends lost 5 bases at V and 6 bases at J; junction bases unmatched: 6. Germline values: CDR1 MDHEN, CDR2 SYDVKM. This CDR3 has 14 amino acids. The CDR3 DNA reads TGTGCCAGCAGTCTCCAGGGGGCGATTCAGCCCCAGCATTTT. Protein sequence: CASSLQGAIQPQHF.

The chain is built from TRBV19 and TRBJ2-5; no reliable D call. V gave up 5 bases and J gave up 1 base, with 8 bases separating them. The CDR3 sequence is 13 residues long. The germline V gene has CDR1 LNHDA and CDR2 SQIVND (reference sequence). CDR3 bases: TGTGCCAGTAGTCCCCCCTTCCAAGAGACCCAGTACTTC. This sequence encodes CASSPPFQETQYF.

The rearrangement uses TRBV18 and TRBJ1-4, with TRBD1 matching 7 bases. The CDR3 length is 15 residues. Germline CDR1 KGHSH, CDR2 LQKENI. J gave up 2 bases and V 3 bases, and 3 bases lay outside the gene matches. The CDR3, as DNA: TGTGCCAGCTCACCGGGGACAGCCACTAATGAAAAACTGTTTTTT. Translated: CASSPGTATNEKLFF.

This clone was detected only once. The chain couples TRBV19 to TRBJ1-1; possible D gene TRBD1, 6 bases. V was pared by 5 bases and J by 4 bases, with 17 bases between. In germline, CDR1 is LNHDA, CDR2 SQIVND (reference sequence). There are 15 residues in the CDR3. CDR3 residues: CASSAGAGSGTEAFF. The CDR3 region has the DNA TGTGCCAGTAGTGCGGGGGCAGGTTCTGGCACTGAAGCTTTCTTT.

The rearrangement uses TRBV28 and TRBJ1-5; the D is unclear. CDR1 is MDHEN and CDR2 is SYDVKM in the germline V gene. V was clipped by 5 bases and J by 7 bases, with 12 bases between them. This CDR3 contains 13 residues. CDR3 amino acids: CASSNRVEQPQHF. DNA for the CDR3: TGTGCCAGCAGTAATCGGGTGGAGCAGCCCCAGCATTTT. Full variable domain (missing parts from reference TRBV28 and TRBJ1-5): DVKVTQSSRYLVKRTGEKVFLECVQDMDHENMFWYRQDPGLGLRLIYFSYDVKMKEKGDIPEGYSVSREKKERFSLILESASTNQTSMYLCASSNRVEQPQHFGDGTRLSIL.

The V and J genes are TRBV12-3 or TRBV12-4 and TRBJ1-6; D ambiguous. Trimming removed 7 bases at V and 10 bases at J, with 11 bases between. The CDR3 spans 12 residues. This chain's CDR3 is CASTGVGSPLHF. The CDR3 DNA reads TGTGCCAGCACCGGTGTCGGGTCACCCCTCCACTTT.

The V and J genes are TRBV18 and TRBJ1-6; D might be TRBD1 (5 bases). V dropped 6 bases and J dropped 9 bases, with 15 bases sitting between them. CDR1 is KGHSH and CDR2 is LQKENI in the germline V gene. CDR3 length: 14 amino acids. The CDR3 region is CASSDAGRGSPLHF. The CDR3 coding sequence is TGTGCCAGCTCCGACGCGGGGCGCGGTTCACCCCTCCACTTT.

This clone was seen only a few times. The rearrangement uses TRBV7-8 and TRBJ1-5; TRBD1 matches 7 bases. The CDR3 sequence is 14 residues long. Germline CDR1 is SGHVS and CDR2 is FQNEAQ. V dropped 5 bases and J dropped 3; count of bases not matched to a gene: 4. The CDR3 protein is CASSPGQYNQPQHF. CDR3 nucleotides: TGTGCCAGCAGCCCGGGACAGTACAATCAGCCCCAGCATTTT.

This chain links TRBV18 with TRBJ2-5; the D is unclear. Germline lookup yields CDR1 KGHSH and CDR2 LQKENI. Trimming shortened V by 0 bases and J by 4 bases, and 6 bases separated the two germline ends. The CDR3 runs to 13 residues. DNA of the CDR3: TGTGCCAGCTCACCACCGATAGTAGAGACCCAGTACTTC. Residues: CASSPPIVETQYF. Together with reference TRBV18 and TRBJ2-5, the CDR3 gives the full variable domain: NAGVMQNPRHLVRRRGQEARLRCSPMKGHSHVYWYRQLPEEGLKFMVYLQKENIIDESGMPKERFSAEFPKEGPSILRIQQVVRGDSAAYFCASSPPIVETQYFGPGTRLLVL.